The 2 T cell receptor beta chains below come from one sample, sequenced in a study of blood T cell repertoires in COVID-19. This table comes from immunoSEQ multiplex PCR, and its TCRdb copy is limited to in-frame clones, with some not included. The sample carries about 250,000 clones, approximately 85% recorded once. Sequencing was done on a sample of peripheral blood. These receptor sequences come from a woman aged 25 to 39 with acute or convalescent COVID-19.

The chain combines TRBV4-3 with TRBJ1-5; unclear D gene. V lost 0 bases and J 1 base, leaving 7 bases between the germline ends. CDR1 is LGHNA, CDR2 YSLEER, per germline. The CDR3 runs 15 residues. CDR3 DNA: TGCGCCAGCAGCCAAGATCATCGGAGCAATCAGCCCCAGCATTTT. Its translation is CASSQDHRSNQPQHF.

The chain couples TRBV2 to TRBJ1-1; D is ambiguous. Trimming took off 5 bases at V and 4 bases at J, with 14 bases between the two ends. Germline V gene lookup returns CDR1 SNHLY and CDR2 FYNNEI. CDR3 length: 14 residues. Here the CDR3 reads CASSPRGGSTEAFF. Written as DNA, the CDR3 is TGTGCCAGCAGTCCCCGGGGTGGGTCCACTGAAGCTTTCTTT.